What follows are 17 T cell receptor beta chains derived from one specimen sequenced in a study of OX40 agonist ivuxolimab in advanced cancers. The method was the immunoSEQ multiplex PCR assay. TCRdb holds this immuneACCESS table with in-frame rearrangements only. Some clones are missing; in checked studies, unresolved V genes explain under half, and the rest has no known cause. The sample contains 45,000 to 70,000 clones, approximately 83% of them found a single time. The top ten clonotypes cover 3.1% of the sample. The sample consisted of CD4+ or CD8+ T cells sorted from blood, taken in a trial of the OX40 agonist ivuxolimab. Source of these receptors: an adult with an advanced solid tumor such as melanoma, head and neck, liver or kidney cancer.

V and J are TRBV19 and TRBJ2-1; 9 positions match TRBD2. Germline CDR1 reads LNHDA; CDR2 reads SQIVND (reference sequence). The CDR3 is made up of 16 amino acids. Unmatched junction bases numbered 7, after V lost 7 bases and J lost 0 bases. The CDR3 spells CASTRGSGGSYNEQFF. The CDR3 coding sequence is TGTGCCAGTACTAGAGGTAGCGGGGGCTCCTACAATGAGCAGTTCTTC.

Of note for this clone: The same CDR3 arises from other DNA sequences in this sample as well. The chain uses TRBV18 and TRBJ2-1; 11 nucleotides match TRBD2. The CDR3 sequence is 16 residues long. Germline lookup yields CDR1 KGHSH and CDR2 LQKENI. The V segment lost 0 bases and the J segment 4 bases; nucleotides outside the gene matches: 2. Here the CDR3 reads CASSPPGTSGYNEQFF. The CDR3 DNA is TGTGCCAGCTCACCACCCGGGACTAGCGGATACAATGAGCAGTTCTTC.

This clone was seen only a few times. This chain links TRBV19 with TRBJ1-4, with TRBD1 identical over 7 bases. After removal of 6 bases from V and 7 bases from J, the junction contained 8 bases not matched to a gene. This CDR3 contains 14 residues. Germline CDR1 reads LNHDA; CDR2 reads SQIVND (reference sequence). CDR3 nucleotides: TGTGCCAGTAGAAACAGGGGAAGCGGTGAAAAACTGTTTTTT. Translated, it gives CASRNRGSGEKLFF.

The V call is TRBV18, the J call TRBJ1-2; D is unclear. CDR1 and CDR2 from the germline V gene are KGHSH and LQKENI. V lost 4 bases to trimming and J lost 0 bases, with 12 bases between them. The CDR3 spans 15 residues. CDR3 DNA: TGTGCCAGCTCACAGACGGGCAGAGCTAACTATGGCTACACCTTC. It yields the protein CASSQTGRANYGYTF.

Worth noting for this clone: This specimen includes other DNA sequences encoding the same CDR3. The chain carries TRBV27 and TRBJ1-1, with D unresolved. V dropped 3 bases and J dropped 1 base, with 9 bases sitting between them. Germline V gene sequence: CDR1 MNHEY, CDR2 SMNVEV (reference sequence). This CDR3 spans 14 amino acids. CDR3: CASSFGRPNTEAFF. CDR3 coding DNA: TGTGCCAGCAGTTTCGGTCGACCGAACACTGAAGCTTTCTTT.

The chain uses TRBV7-2 and TRBJ2-2; possible D gene TRBD2, 6 bases. CDR1 is SGHTA and CDR2 is FQGNSA in the germline V gene. Trimming removed 5 bases at V and 6 bases at J, with 16 bases between. The CDR3 has 15 amino acids. The chain's CDR3 is CASSVGGGLPGELFF. The CDR3 bases are TGTGCCAGCAGCGTAGGCGGAGGGTTACCCGGGGAGCTGTTTTTT.

This clone appeared once. The rearrangement links TRBV6-5 to TRBJ1-3, with unresolved D. The V gene lost 6 bases and the J gene lost 4 bases, with 13 bases spanning the gap. Germline lookup yields CDR1 MNHEY and CDR2 SVGAGI. The CDR3 contains 14 residues. CDR3: CASRRVVGGNTIYF. CDR3 DNA sequence: TGTGCCAGCAGGCGGGTAGTAGGAGGAAACACCATATATTTT.

The chain combines TRBV6-6 with TRBJ2-5; D remains ambiguous. With 2 bases removed from V and 1 base from J, the gap between germline ends came to 8 bases. This CDR3 contains 14 residues. The V gene's germline CDR1 is MNHNY and CDR2 SVGAGI (reference sequence). The CDR3 nucleotides are TGTGCCAGCAGTTACGTGCGGAGCCAAGAGACCCAGTACTTC. Residues: CASSYVRSQETQYF.

The V call is TRBV7-9, the J call TRBJ1-1, with a possible D match to TRBD1 (6 bases). Trimming took off 3 bases at V and 1 base at J, with 15 bases between the two ends. CDR1 SEHNR and CDR2 FQNEAQ come from the germline V gene (reference sequence). CDR3 length: 16 amino acids. CDR3 in DNA: TGTGCCAGCAGCTTTCTAACGGGACACTGGAACACTGAAGCTTTCTTT. Its translation is CASSFLTGHWNTEAFF.

The rearrangement joins TRBV2 to TRBJ2-3; possible D gene TRBD2, 5 bases. V gave up 6 bases and J gave up 1 base, with 14 bases separating them. The CDR3 consists of 15 residues. The germline gives CDR1 SNHLY, CDR2 FYNNEI. For the CDR3, the DNA is TGTGCCAGCAGAGAGACGAGGGCGGGCACAGATACGCAGTATTTT. As protein: CASRETRAGTDTQYF.

This chain connects TRBV29-1 to TRBJ2-5, with TRBD1 identical over 7 bases. Trimming cost V 3 bases and J 4 bases; bases outside gene matches: 5. Germline V CDR1 and CDR2: SQVTM, ANQGSEA. This CDR3 is built from 13 residues. DNA of the CDR3: TGCAGCGTTGAGGGACAGACTGGAGAGACCCAGTACTTC. Encoded protein: CSVEGQTGETQYF. The full variable domain, rest sourced from reference TRBV29-1 and TRBJ2-5, is SAVISQKPSRDICQRGTSLTIQCQVDSQVTMMFWYRQQPGQSLTLIATANQGSEATYESGFVIDKFPISRPNLTFSTLTVSNMSPEDSSIYLCSVEGQTGETQYFGPGTRLLVL.

The chain carries TRBV7-9 and TRBJ1-5; 9 bases are a match to TRBD1. The V and J ends lost 5 bases and 4 bases, in that order; junction bases with no gene match: 6. In germline, CDR1 is SEHNR, CDR2 FQNEAQ (reference sequence). The CDR3 length is 15 residues. CDR3: CASSTTGGVNQPQHF. CDR3 coding DNA: TGTGCCAGCAGCACGACAGGGGGGGTAAATCAGCCCCAGCATTTT.

In its sample, this clone was seen a few times. This chain connects TRBV13 to TRBJ1-6; D gene unclear. Germline V gives CDR1 PRHDT, CDR2 FYEKMQ (reference sequence). The CDR3 runs 14 residues. V shed 4 bases and J shed 8 bases, with 12 bases lying between them. CDR3 residues: CASSWGGLDSPLHF. The CDR3 region has the DNA TGTGCCAGCAGCTGGGGAGGATTAGATTCACCCCTCCACTTT. Looking up the rest from reference TRBV13 and TRBJ1-6 gives the full variable domain: AAGVIQSPRHLIKEKRETATLKCYPIPRHDTVYWYQQGPGQDPQFLISFYEKMQSDKGSIPDRFSAQQFSDYHSELNMSSLELGDSALYFCASSWGGLDSPLHFGNGTRLTVT.

This clone has a handful of counts. This chain connects TRBV28 to TRBJ2-1, with 12 bases matching TRBD2. CDR3 size: 16 residues. Germline values: CDR1 MDHEN, CDR2 SYDVKM. The trim removed 5 bases at V and 3 bases at J, leaving 5 bases unmatched. Here the CDR3 reads CASSPLLAGGYNEQFF. The CDR3 bases are TGTGCCAGCAGTCCCTTACTAGCGGGAGGCTACAATGAGCAGTTCTTC.

The chain links TRBV28 to TRBJ1-1; 8 nucleotides match TRBD1. Germline V gives CDR1 MDHEN, CDR2 SYDVKM. The CDR3 is 15 amino acids. The junction had 6 bases not matched to a gene; V was cut back by 5 bases and J by 1 base. The DNA of the CDR3 is TGTGCCAGCAGTGCCTCCGGGACAGGGAACACTGAAGCTTTCTTT. Its translation is CASSASGTGNTEAFF.

The CDR3, as DNA: TGTGCCAGCAGTGCCTATCCGGGACAGGGGGGGGAGACCCAGTACTTC. Translated: CASSAYPGQGGETQYF. This chain links TRBV25-1 with TRBJ2-5; 11 bases match TRBD1. Germline CDR1 and CDR2: MGHDK and SYGVNS. The CDR3 sequence is 16 residues long. The V and J ends lost 4 bases and 5 bases, in that order; junction bases with no gene match: 9.

The chain couples TRBV12-5 to TRBJ1-1; D remains ambiguous. V dropped 5 bases and J dropped 1 base, with 17 bases sitting between them. In germline, CDR1 is LGHNT, CDR2 FRNRAP. This CDR3 spans 16 amino acids. CDR3: CASGADSSDRNTEAFF. The CDR3, as DNA: TGTGCTAGTGGTGCAGACTCATCAGACCGGAACACTGAAGCTTTCTTT. Filled out from reference TRBV12-5 and TRBJ1-1, the complete variable domain reads DARVTQTPRHKVTEMGQEVTMRCQPILGHNTVFWYRQTMMQGLELLAYFRNRAPLDDSGMPKDRFSAEMPDATLATLKIQPSEPRDSAVYFCASGADSSDRNTEAFFGQGTRLTVV.